Reported below is one TCR beta chain. This clonotype was observed many times. Its antigen has not been determined. One base away there is no much larger clone; base qualities are not given. Taken with the paper, the label for time point translates to: sample taken at primary tumor resection. Donors were 65 to 85 patients with early-stage, untreated non-small cell lung cancer from the lung TRACERx cohort. Without any cell sorting, TCR sequencing was performed on whole RNA extracted either from tumor and nontumor lung tissue or from cryopreserved PBMC samples. Only patients for whom sufficient RNA was available from at least two tumor regions were selected for TCR sequencing. Trimming at the junction amounts to 3 bases on V and 3 bases on J, and the germline ends lie 12 bases apart. The CDR3 spans 14 residues, from the cysteine through the valine. Left in the record is the CDR3 DNA by itself, 42 bases read in frame from the first base. CDR1 and CDR2 are read off the germline V gene as ENHRY and SYGVKD.

This entry belongs to a study of spatial heterogeneity in lung cancer (dated by TCRdb to about 2019). Turning to the overall study: Beta-chain transcripts were consistently detected in greater numbers than alpha-chain transcripts, which likely reflected higher beta-chain transcript abundance. In the raw uncorrected reads, each unique combination of TCR and UMI appeared on average more than ten times. The study quantitatively compared TCR alpha and beta repertoires across multiple tumor regions, matched nontumor lung and blood in non-small cell lung cancer. Nonsynonymous mutation counts, determined by whole-exome sequencing of tumor tissue, were related to TCR repertoire features. Both alpha and beta chains were TCR-sequenced in samples taken at surgery, namely 220 tumor regions, fewer than 85 matched nontumor lung samples and 55 to 60 PBMC samples.

Overall study results and their limits: Ubiquitous expanded tumor TCRs were detected in blood more often at tumor resection than at routine follow-up. Additional single-cell paired TCR alpha and beta sequencing was considered necessary to confirm, at a functional level, the hypothesis that regional TCRs recognize regional mutations.

Libraries were made using 5' RACE. The data were produced on a NextSeq 500. The TCR library protocol attached a unique molecular identifier to each TCR cDNA molecule to allow correction of PCR and sequencing errors. As for the original processing: TCR identification, UMI-based error correction and CDR3 extraction were performed with Decombinator tools. Expanded TCRs were defined as those above a frequency of 2 per 1,000, corresponding to the top 1% of the tumor frequency distribution. Each repertoire was subsampled 100 times to 5,000 TCRs, after which Renyi diversity was computed with the R vegan package. CDR3 similarity networks were built from amino acid triplet string-kernel similarity, connecting CDR3s with pairwise similarity above 0.82. The public reads were run again by TCRdb, first through fastp at Q25 and then through MiXCR, and only productive beta chains were kept. CDR3 protein duplicates are merged, each entry listing the most common genes and DNA. The V and J calls and clone size are TCRdb's, not the authors'. In all, the sample holds roughly 7,000 distinct CDR3 sequences, and about 7% of those were seen once. Around 77% of the sample lies in the top ten.

This sample comprised PBMCs, obtained at surgery. The chain is assembled from TRBV10-3 and TRBJ2-7; TRBD1 might be the D gene, on 6 matching bases. This receptor was identified in a male donor with early-stage non-small cell lung cancer. DNA sequence: TGTGCCATCAGTGACAGGGAAGGGGGCTACGAGCAGTACGTC. Translated, it gives CAISDREGGYEQYV.